The 32 T cell receptor beta chains in this list originate from one sample, sequenced in a study of PD-L1 blockade in urothelial cancer. Time point reported: pretreatment peripheral blood. TCRdb keeps only in-frame clones here, not all; method: immunoSEQ multiplex PCR. The sample contains about 81,000 clones, more than 80% of which appear only once. The material was PBMCs, obtained around atezolizumab (anti-PD-L1) treatment. Every receptor here comes from a woman of 80 years or more with urothelial cancer.

The chain combines TRBV5-1 with TRBJ1-2, with 10 bases identical to TRBD1. The V and J ends lost 0 bases and 6 bases, in that order; junction bases with no gene match: 11. This CDR3 region has 17 residues. CDR1 is SGHRS and CDR2 is YFSETQ in the germline V gene. The CDR3 nucleotides are TGCGCCAGCAGCTTGGAGTTCGGGACAGGGGTTACCCATGGCTACACCTTC. Encoded protein: CASSLEFGTGVTHGYTF. Complete variable domain (other parts from reference TRBV5-1 and TRBJ1-2): KAGVTQTPRYLIKTRGQQVTLSCSPISGHRSVSWYQQTPGQGLQFLFEYFSETQRNKGNFPGRFSGRQFSNSRSEMNVSTLELGDSALYLCASSLEFGTGVTHGYTFGSGTRLTVV.

This clone was picked up a small number of times. J is TRBJ1-4 and V is TRBV19; 9 bases agree with TRBD1. CDR1 and CDR2 from the germline V gene are LNHDA and SQIVND (reference sequence). V lost 4 bases and J lost 3; bases outside the gene matches: 9. The CDR3 sequence is 17 residues long. This CDR3 is CASSRRQGVSSNEKLFF. The CDR3 bases are TGTGCCAGTAGTAGAAGACAGGGGGTGTCCTCTAATGAAAAACTGTTTTTT. The full variable domain, in which reference TRBV19 and TRBJ1-4 provide the parts outside the CDR3, is DGGITQSPKYLFRKEGQNVTLSCEQNLNHDAMYWYRQDPGQGLRLIYYSQIVNDFQKGDIAEGYSVSREKKESFPLTVTSAQKNPTAFYLCASSRRQGVSSNEKLFFGSGTQLSVL.

V is TRBV29-1 and J is TRBJ1-2; the D gene is possibly TRBD1 (5 bases). Trimming removed 4 bases from V and 5 bases from J, with 11 bases in between. The germline CDR1 and CDR2 sequences are SQVTM and ANQGSEA. This CDR3 spans 12 amino acids. Here the CDR3 DNA reads TGCAGCGTTGTGACAGTACCTTATGGCTACACCTTC. It specifies CSVVTVPYGYTF.

This rearrangement joins TRBV6-6 to TRBJ2-7; 8 nucleotides line up with TRBD1. V dropped 5 bases and J dropped 2; count of bases not matched to a gene: 5. The CDR3 extends over 14 amino acids. The germline CDR1 and CDR2 sequences are MNHNY and SVGAGI (reference sequence). The chain's CDR3 is CASSPPDRAYEQYF. Written as DNA, the CDR3 is TGTGCCAGCAGTCCCCCGGACAGGGCCTACGAGCAGTACTTC.

V usage is TRBV7-8 and J usage is TRBJ2-7, with TRBD1 matching over 7 bases. Germline CDR1 SGHVS, CDR2 FQNEAQ. The CDR3 spans 13 residues. Trimming removed 5 bases from V and 3 bases from J; junction bases left unmatched: 4. The CDR3 loop is CASSLGDSYEQYF. The CDR3 DNA is TGTGCCAGCAGCCTGGGGGACAGCTACGAGCAGTACTTC.

The chain joins TRBV18 to TRBJ2-7; D ambiguous. The germline CDR1 and CDR2 sequences are KGHSH and LQKENI. Trimming took off 6 bases at V and 5 bases at J, with 17 bases between the two ends. This CDR3 comprises 14 residues. In DNA form, the CDR3 reads TGTGCCAGCTCCAGAGTGGAACAGAGAGACGAGCAGTACTTC. This translates into CASSRVEQRDEQYF.

The chain couples TRBV5-6 to TRBJ1-3, with 7 bases aligning to TRBD1. The CDR3 extends over 16 amino acids. V shed 0 bases and J 1 base; nucleotides not matched to a gene: 4. The germline V gene encodes CDR1 SGHDT and CDR2 YYEEEE. The CDR3 reads CASSLEQGRSGNTIYF. CDR3 DNA: TGTGCCAGCAGCTTGGAACAGGGGAGATCTGGAAACACCATATATTTT. Variable domain in full (rest from reference TRBV5-6 and TRBJ1-3): DAGVTQSPTHLIKTRGQQVTLRCSPKSGHDTVSWYQQALGQGPQFIFQYYEEEERQRGNFPDRFSGHQFPNYSSELNVNALLLGDSALYLCASSLEQGRSGNTIYFGEGSWLTVV.

This sequence joins TRBV10-1 and TRBJ2-1, with 9 bases aligning to TRBD2. The V and J ends lost 0 bases and 9 bases, in that order; junction bases with no gene match: 9. The CDR3 covers 16 residues. Germline assignment: CDR1 WNHNN and CDR2 SYGVQD (reference sequence). The CDR3 loop reads CASSESFRGRASEQFF. In DNA form, the CDR3 reads TGCGCCAGCAGTGAGTCCTTCCGCGGGAGGGCTAGTGAGCAGTTCTTC.

This chain connects TRBV30 to TRBJ2-3, with D perhaps matching TRBD2 (6 bases). Looked up from germline, CDR1 is GTSNPN and CDR2 is SVGIG (reference sequence). This CDR3 has 13 amino acids. The V end lost 3 bases, the J end lost 1 base, and 8 bases lay between the germline ends. The CDR3 region has the DNA TGTGCCTGGAGCGCTAGCGGCACAGATACGCAGTATTTT. As protein: CAWSASGTDTQYF.

This sequence joins TRBV18 and TRBJ2-7; D is possibly TRBD2 (6 bases). This CDR3 is built from 14 residues. V gave up 3 bases and J gave up 0 bases, with 9 bases separating them. Germline CDR1 and CDR2: KGHSH and LQKENI. Written as DNA, the CDR3 is TGTGCCAGCTCACCGGGACTCAGCTCCTACGAGCAGTACTTC. Translating gives CASSPGLSSYEQYF.

The chain couples TRBV27 to TRBJ2-7; 12 bases align to TRBD2. The V segment lost 5 bases and the J segment 6 bases; nucleotides outside the gene matches: 8. The CDR3 totals 15 residues. Per germline, CDR1 MNHEY and CDR2 SMNVEV (reference sequence). CDR3 sequence reads: CASSMLAGGPGEQYF. Here the CDR3 DNA reads TGTGCCAGCAGTATGCTAGCGGGAGGGCCCGGCGAGCAGTACTTC.

The chain joins TRBV5-4 to TRBJ2-2; D perhaps matches TRBD2 (6 bases). This CDR3 comprises 14 residues. Trimming cost V 1 base and J 3 bases, with 7 bases left between them. Germline V gene data show CDR1 as SGHNT and CDR2 as YYREEE (reference sequence). As DNA, the CDR3 is TGTGCCAGCAGCTTGAAGCGGGACACCGGGGAGCTGTTTTTT. Translation gives CASSLKRDTGELFF.

The chain recombines TRBV4-2 with TRBJ2-1, with D possibly being TRBD2 (6 bases). CDR1 and CDR2 from the germline V gene are LGHNA and YNFKEQ. CDR3 length: 20 amino acids. Trimming took 2 bases from V and 0 from J, leaving 23 bases between them. CDR3 region: CASSQLSSGQGRSSYNEQFF. CDR3 in DNA: TGTGCCAGCAGCCAATTATCAAGCGGGCAAGGGCGGAGCTCCTACAATGAGCAGTTCTTC.

This clone was seen more than once but under ten times. The V and J genes are TRBV5-1 and TRBJ2-5; 8 nucleotides match TRBD2. The V segment lost 2 bases and the J segment 2 bases; nucleotides outside the gene matches: 5. This CDR3 comprises 15 residues. Germline-derived CDR1 and CDR2 are SGHRS and YFSETQ. CDR3: CASSFGLAFQETQYF. The CDR3 DNA reads TGCGCCAGCAGCTTCGGACTAGCATTTCAAGAGACCCAGTACTTC.

This chain joins TRBV19 and TRBJ2-3; D is possibly TRBD2 (6 bases). V lost 6 bases, J lost 5 bases, and 18 bases lay in between. This CDR3 is built from 15 residues. Germline V gene data show CDR1 as LNHDA and CDR2 as SQIVND (reference sequence). The CDR3 coding sequence is TGTGCCAGTAGGAAGGGGACCCTGGGGGGAGATACGCAGTATTTT. The encoded protein is CASRKGTLGGDTQYF.

This clone was detected only a few times. This chain connects TRBV11-2 to TRBJ1-5; 7 positions match TRBD1. V was pared by 1 base and J by 4 bases, with 4 bases of the junction left unmatched. There are 15 residues in the CDR3. The germline V gene has CDR1 SGHAT and CDR2 FQNNGV. The CDR3 is CASSLVPGQNQPQHF. CDR3 sequence (DNA): TGTGCCAGCAGCTTAGTCCCGGGACAGAATCAGCCCCAGCATTTT.

The rearrangement joins TRBV6-6 to TRBJ1-4; D unclear. Germline V gene data show CDR1 as MNHNY and CDR2 as SVGAGI (reference sequence). The CDR3 is made up of 14 amino acids. The V end was cut by 4 bases, the J end by 8 bases, with 14 bases between. CDR3 protein: CASSSRGWQEKLFF. In DNA, the CDR3 is TGTGCCAGCAGTTCTCGGGGATGGCAAGAAAAACTGTTTTTT.

The chain uses TRBV5-1 and TRBJ2-7; 15 nucleotides match TRBD2. The CDR3 length is 15 residues. V shed 3 bases, J shed 7 bases, and the junction held 5 bases outside the gene matches. Germline assignment: CDR1 SGHRS and CDR2 YFSETQ. The CDR3 bases are TGCGCCAGCAGCTGGACTAGCGGGAGGGCCCTTGAGCAGTACTTC. The encoded protein is CASSWTSGRALEQYF. The complete variable domain, with remaining parts taken from reference TRBV5-1 and TRBJ2-7, reads KAGVTQTPRYLIKTRGQQVTLSCSPISGHRSVSWYQQTPGQGLQFLFEYFSETQRNKGNFPGRFSGRQFSNSRSEMNVSTLELGDSALYLCASSWTSGRALEQYFGPGTRLTVT.

The V gene is TRBV30, the J gene TRBJ2-3; possible D gene TRBD2, 6 bases. CDR3 length: 15 amino acids. Looked up from germline, CDR1 is GTSNPN and CDR2 is SVGIG (reference sequence). V shed 0 bases and J shed 6 bases, with 16 bases lying between them. CDR3 sequence (DNA): TGTGCCTGGAGTGTTAGTAGCGGCCTCCTTGATACGCAGTATTTT. Translating gives CAWSVSSGLLDTQYF.

The gene calls are TRBV11-1 and TRBJ2-3; perhaps TRBD2 as D (5 bases). The CDR3 sequence is 13 residues long. Germline values: CDR1 SGHAT, CDR2 FQDESV (reference sequence). V dropped 5 bases and J dropped 10 bases, with 16 bases sitting between them. In DNA, the CDR3 is TGTGCCAGCAGCCCAACGGACTCCGAGGCGCAGTATTTT. Encoded protein: CASSPTDSEAQYF.

The rearrangement joins TRBV7-9 to TRBJ2-7; 15 bases agree with TRBD2. The ends lost 2 bases at V and 5 bases at J; junction bases unmatched: 10. Germline loops: CDR1 SEHNR, CDR2 FQNEAQ (reference sequence). The CDR3 loop spans 18 amino acids. The CDR3 coding sequence is TGTGCCAGCAGCTTATGGGGACTAGCGGGAGGCCCGGGAAACGAGCAGTACTTC. Translated: CASSLWGLAGGPGNEQYF. The complete variable domain, with remaining parts taken from reference TRBV7-9 and TRBJ2-7, reads DTGVSQNPRHKITKRGQNVTFRCDPISEHNRLYWYRQTLGQGPEFLTYFQNEAQLEKSRLLSDRFSAERPKGSFSTLEIQRTEQGDSAMYLCASSLWGLAGGPGNEQYFGPGTRLTVT.

The rearrangement links TRBV7-9 to TRBJ2-7; 7 nucleotides agree with TRBD2. The junction had 11 bases not matched to a gene; V was cut back by 5 bases and J by 7 bases. Germline values: CDR1 SEHNR, CDR2 FQNEAQ (reference sequence). The CDR3 length is 14 residues. CDR3 loop: CASSPSGTSGEQYF. Here the CDR3 DNA reads TGTGCCAGCAGCCCTAGCGGAACCTCGGGGGAGCAGTACTTC.

This rearrangement joins TRBV29-1 to TRBJ2-7; 7 bases align to TRBD2. Losses at the gene ends were 5 bases for V and 4 bases for J; bases not matched to a gene: 5. CDR3 size: 12 residues. Looked up from germline, CDR1 is SQVTM and CDR2 is ANQGSEA. The CDR3 sequence: CSVRSGPYEQYF. CDR3 in DNA: TGCAGCGTTCGTAGCGGGCCGTACGAGCAGTACTTC.

This chain connects TRBV5-1 to TRBJ2-3; the match to TRBD2 covers 11 bases. From germline, CDR1 is SGHRS and CDR2 YFSETQ. J was trimmed by 2 bases and V by 0 bases; bases with no gene match: 5. The CDR3 contains 17 residues. CDR3 loop: CASSLGGTSGLTDTQYF. CDR3 nucleotides: TGCGCCAGCAGCTTGGGTGGGACTAGCGGACTCACAGATACGCAGTATTTT.

This chain joins TRBV28 and TRBJ1-5, with D hard to call. Trimming pared 4 bases from V and 2 bases from J, leaving 9 bases between. Germline CDR1 is MDHEN and CDR2 is SYDVKM. The CDR3 has 14 residues. CDR3: CASSYERGNQPQHF. The CDR3 DNA follows: TGTGCCAGCAGTTACGAGAGGGGCAATCAGCCCCAGCATTTT.

This chain joins TRBV5-1 and TRBJ2-7, with TRBD2 matching over 12 bases. The germline CDR1 and CDR2 sequences are SGHRS and YFSETQ. This CDR3 region has 14 residues. V lost 1 base to trimming and J lost 7 bases; unmatched junction nucleotides: 3. CDR3 protein: CASSLLAGGGEQYF. The CDR3 DNA reads TGCGCCAGCAGCTTGCTAGCGGGAGGGGGTGAGCAGTACTTC.

This clone has just one count. V and J are TRBV5-1 and TRBJ2-7; 9 bases map to TRBD1. Germline CDR1 is SGHRS and CDR2 is YFSETQ. The trim removed 4 bases at V and 3 bases at J, leaving 8 bases unmatched. This CDR3 contains 15 residues. The chain's CDR3 is CASSNSGTGIYEQYF. The CDR3 DNA reads as TGCGCCAGCAGCAACTCCGGGACAGGGATCTACGAGCAGTACTTC.

As DNA, the CDR3 is TGTGCCAGCAGTGGACGTCTGCGGGAGTTAGATACGCAGTATTTT. It yields the protein CASSGRLRELDTQYF. The chain is built from TRBV28 and TRBJ2-3; 7 bases match TRBD2. Per the germline V gene, CDR1 is MDHEN and CDR2 is SYDVKM. The CDR3 runs 15 residues. V was clipped by 5 bases and J by 5 bases; unmatched bases: 10.

DNA of the CDR3: TGTGCCAGCTCACTAACGGCAGGGGACTATGGCTACACCTTC. Translating gives CASSLTAGDYGYTF. V is TRBV18 and J is TRBJ1-2; D is possibly TRBD1 (6 bases). The CDR3 has 14 amino acids. Trimming shortened V by 4 bases and J by 3 bases, and 12 bases separated the two germline ends. In germline, CDR1 is KGHSH, CDR2 LQKENI.

The rearrangement links TRBV6-1 to TRBJ2-7; 10 bases align to TRBD2. Germline assignment: CDR1 MNHNS and CDR2 SASEGT. The trim removed 2 bases at V and 3 bases at J, leaving 10 bases unmatched. The CDR3 is made up of 17 amino acids. The CDR3, as DNA: TGTGCCAGCAGTGAATTGTTTCTAGCGGGAGCTAACTACGAGCAGTACTTC. It yields the protein CASSELFLAGANYEQYF.

The rearrangement links TRBV2 to TRBJ1-5; D is perhaps TRBD1 (6 bases). Germline V gene sequence: CDR1 SNHLY, CDR2 FYNNEI. Trimming took 4 bases from V and 5 from J, leaving 9 bases between them. The CDR3 extends over 13 amino acids. CDR3 bases: TGTGCCAGCAGTGGAGGGGGGGATCAGCCCCAGCATTTT. Encoded protein: CASSGGGDQPQHF.

The genes are TRBV6-6 and TRBJ2-7; 12 bases agree with TRBD2. Germline CDR1 MNHNY, CDR2 SVGAGI (reference sequence). This CDR3 contains 15 residues. V dropped 4 bases and J dropped 6; count of bases not matched to a gene: 7. The CDR3 is CASSSLTSGRAEQYF. CDR3 DNA sequence: TGTGCCAGCAGTTCTCTGACTAGCGGGAGAGCCGAGCAGTACTTC.